The 17 T cell receptor beta chains given below trace back to one sample, sequenced in a study of blood T cell repertoires in COVID-19. Generated by immunoSEQ multiplex PCR, the TCRdb table keeps only in-frame clones and is missing some. The repertoire includes 150,000 to 200,000 clones, over 75% of them detected once, and approximately 10% sits in the top ten. The sample comprised PBMCs or T cells enriched from blood (not recorded which). These TCRs come from a man aged 45 to 65 who had recovered from COVID-19.

This chain links TRBV10-3 with TRBJ2-1; a possible D gene is TRBD2 (6 bases). This CDR3 is built from 13 residues. Germline V gene lookup returns CDR1 ENHRY and CDR2 SYGVKD. Trimming left V 2 bases short and J 6 bases short, with 8 bases between. In DNA, the CDR3 is TGTGCCATCAGTGAGGTAGCGGCCAATGAGCAGTTCTTC. This sequence encodes CAISEVAANEQFF.

In this sample, this clone turned up a few times. The V gene is TRBV7-9, the J gene TRBJ1-1; D is undetermined. V lost 6 bases, J lost 2 bases, and 19 bases lay in between. Germline loops: CDR1 SEHNR, CDR2 FQNEAQ (reference sequence). This CDR3 has 16 residues. The CDR3 reads CASRPGPGISNTEAFF. DNA of the CDR3: TGTGCCAGCAGGCCCGGCCCAGGTATCAGTAACACTGAAGCTTTCTTT.

V usage is TRBV27 and J usage is TRBJ2-1; D is perhaps TRBD2 (5 bases). This CDR3 comprises 17 residues. Trimming took 6 bases from V and 3 from J, leaving 21 bases between them. Germline CDR1 MNHEY, CDR2 SMNVEV (reference sequence). CDR3 DNA sequence: TGTGCCAGCAGACCCGGTCTCGAGCGGTTGTTCTACAATGAGCAGTTCTTC. Translated: CASRPGLERLFYNEQFF.

This clone has only one observation. The rearrangement joins TRBV11-2 to TRBJ2-3; D gene unclear. This CDR3 has 15 residues. The germline gives CDR1 SGHAT, CDR2 FQNNGV. The ends were cut back, 5 bases at V and 3 bases at J, with 15 bases in the middle. CDR3 coding DNA: TGTGCCAGCAGCCGGTCACGGGTGGTTACAGATACGCAGTATTTT. Amino acid sequence: CASSRSRVVTDTQYF.

The gene calls are TRBV7-3 and TRBJ1-1; possibly TRBD1 for D (5 bases). V was shortened by 5 bases and J by 4 bases, with 14 bases between the two germline ends. The CDR3 is 14 residues long. Germline V gives CDR1 SGHTA, CDR2 FQGTGA. CDR3 amino acids: CASSPVGGGTEAFF. Written as DNA, the CDR3 is TGTGCCAGCAGCCCCGTGGGGGGAGGCACTGAAGCTTTCTTT.

CDR3 amino acids: CSVTEAEAFF. The CDR3 nucleotides are TGCAGCGTTACTGAGGCTGAAGCTTTCTTT. The V call is TRBV29-1, the J call TRBJ1-1; D unclear. In germline, CDR1 is SQVTM, CDR2 ANQGSEA. This CDR3 spans 10 amino acids. Deletions cut 5 bases from V and 6 bases from J, with 7 bases between.

This clone came up once. This chain connects TRBV27 to TRBJ2-7; a weak D match, TRBD2 (6 bases). Germline assignment: CDR1 MNHEY and CDR2 SMNVEV (reference sequence). Trimming took off 5 bases at V and 6 bases at J, with 35 bases between the two ends. CDR3 length: 20 amino acids. CDR3 DNA sequence: TGTGCCAGCAGTCTAGCCCGTACTAGCCAGCCCCAAACGTTATACGTCGAGCAGTACTTC. Translation: CASSLARTSQPQTLYVEQYF.

V and J are TRBV11-2 and TRBJ1-1; TRBD1 agrees at 8 bases. With 3 bases clipped from V and 0 bases from J, the junction kept 6 bases outside the gene matches. Germline V lookup: CDR1 SGHAT, CDR2 FQNNGV. The CDR3 runs to 16 residues. DNA of the CDR3: TGTGCCAGCAGCTTCGGACAGGGTTTTATGAACACTGAAGCTTTCTTT. Its protein is CASSFGQGFMNTEAFF.

CDR3 in DNA: TGTGCCAGCAGTGAGGGGGGACTAGCGGGAGGAGATACGCAGTATTTT. It translates to CASSEGGLAGGDTQYF. The genes are TRBV25-1 and TRBJ2-3; TRBD2 matches at 15 bases. Germline lookup yields CDR1 MGHDK and CDR2 SYGVNS. The CDR3 has 16 amino acids. V shed 3 bases, J shed 5 bases, and the junction held 3 bases outside the gene matches.

This CDR3 reads CAWKLGVGRGGLAGRYNEQFF. DNA for the CDR3: TGTGCCTGGAAATTGGGTGTGGGCAGGGGGGGACTAGCGGGTCGGTACAATGAGCAGTTCTTC. The chain employs TRBV30 and TRBJ2-1; 12 bases fit TRBD2. This CDR3 is built from 21 residues. V shed 4 bases, J shed 4 bases, and the junction held 23 bases outside the gene matches. CDR1 and CDR2 from the germline V gene are GTSNPN and SVGIG (reference sequence).

The V call is TRBV30, the J call TRBJ2-5; 7 nucleotides align to TRBD2. After removal of 5 bases from V and 5 bases from J, the junction contained 8 bases not matched to a gene. The CDR3 consists of 13 residues. From germline, CDR1 is GTSNPN and CDR2 SVGIG (reference sequence). In DNA form, the CDR3 reads TGTGCCTGGGATGGCACCGGGGGGGAGACCCAGTACTTC. This sequence encodes CAWDGTGGETQYF.

The chain links TRBV24-1 to TRBJ1-6; perhaps TRBD1 as D (5 bases). Trimming cost V 5 bases and J 13 bases, with 20 bases left between them. The length of the CDR3 is 15 residues. Germline CDR1 KGHDR, CDR2 SFDVKD. CDR3 in amino acids: CATSAKTERANPLHF. CDR3 nucleotides: TGTGCCACCAGTGCCAAGACAGAAAGGGCAAATCCCCTCCACTTT.

The rearrangement uses TRBV6-1 and TRBJ1-3; D remains unclear. V was shortened by 6 bases and J by 0 bases, with 9 bases between the two germline ends. The CDR3 contains 14 residues. The germline CDR1 and CDR2 sequences are MNHNS and SASEGT. The CDR3 is CASSLQSSGNTIYF. As DNA, the CDR3 is TGTGCCAGCAGCCTACAGAGCTCTGGAAACACCATATATTTT.

The chain employs TRBV5-1 and TRBJ1-5; the match to TRBD1 covers 7 bases. Unmatched junction bases numbered 4, after V lost 4 bases and J lost 3 bases. The CDR3 spans 14 residues. The germline V gene encodes CDR1 SGHRS and CDR2 YFSETQ. As DNA, the CDR3 is TGCGCCAGCAGCCCGGACAGGCCCAATCAGCCCCAGCATTTT. Protein product: CASSPDRPNQPQHF.

This chain connects TRBV7-2 to TRBJ1-2; D ambiguous. Trimming pared 1 base from V and 3 bases from J, leaving 12 bases between. CDR1 is SGHTA, CDR2 FQGNSA, per germline. The CDR3 covers 15 residues. The CDR3 DNA is TGTGCCAGCAGCTTAGACCCGGTATTGGACTATGGCTACACCTTC. Amino acids: CASSLDPVLDYGYTF.

The chain joins TRBV5-5 to TRBJ2-7, with a possible D match to TRBD1 (5 bases). CDR3 length equals 13 residues. V was pared by 3 bases and J by 7 bases, with 14 bases between. Germline V gene sequence: CDR1 SGHKS, CDR2 YYEKEE (reference sequence). Here the CDR3 reads CASSSDIEGEQYF. The DNA for the CDR3 is TGTGCCAGCAGCTCGGACATCGAAGGGGAGCAGTACTTC.

J is TRBJ1-2 and V is TRBV28; 8 positions match TRBD1. The CDR3 is made up of 15 amino acids. Germline V CDR1 and CDR2: MDHEN, SYDVKM. The V segment lost 4 bases and the J segment 3 bases; nucleotides outside the gene matches: 7. The CDR3 spells CASSSIATGDYGYTF. The CDR3 DNA reads as TGTGCCAGCAGTTCGATCGCGACAGGGGACTATGGCTACACCTTC.